One sample yielded the 9 T cell receptor beta chains listed below, sequenced in a study of T cell responses to AZD1222 COVID-19 vaccine. The assay was immunoSEQ multiplex PCR, and TCRdb's table has in-frame clones only and misses some. The table includes about 110,000 clones, roughly nine tenths detected once. Here the sequenced sample was peripheral blood, taken on day 0 of AZD1222 vaccination. These receptors originate from an adult in good health.

V is TRBV19 and J is TRBJ1-2, with TRBD1 as a possible D gene (6 bases). Trimming removed 3 bases from V and 2 bases from J, with 13 bases in between. CDR3 length: 15 residues. Germline CDR1 LNHDA, CDR2 SQIVND (reference sequence). CDR3 protein: CASSIAITGNYGYTF. CDR3 in DNA: TGTGCCAGTAGTATCGCCATCACAGGGAACTATGGCTACACCTTC.

J is TRBJ2-7 and V is TRBV12-3 or TRBV12-4; TRBD1 matches 9 bases. Trimming at V came to 6 bases and at J to 2 bases, leaving 2 bases not matched to a gene. The CDR3 covers 13 residues. The CDR3 coding sequence is TGTGCCAGCAGGAGGACAGGGGCCTACGAGCAGTACTTC. This sequence encodes CASRRTGAYEQYF.

This clone was seen only a few times. The rearrangement joins TRBV4-3 to TRBJ1-1; perhaps TRBD1 as D (6 bases). Trimming left V 0 bases short and J 3 bases short, with 11 bases between. This CDR3 has 15 amino acids. CDR1 is LGHNA, CDR2 YSLEER, per germline. The chain's CDR3 is CASSQEWTVYTEAFF. The CDR3 coding sequence is TGCGCCAGCAGCCAAGAGTGGACAGTTTACACTGAAGCTTTCTTT.

The CDR3 region is CASTRTGQHYGYTF. CDR3 bases: TGTGCCAGCACCCGAACGGGACAGCACTATGGCTACACCTTC. The V gene is TRBV3-1 (or the pseudogene TRBV3-2), the J gene TRBJ1-2; TRBD1 matches 7 bases. V shed 7 bases and J 3 bases; nucleotides not matched to a gene: 8. Germline V gives CDR1 LGHDT, CDR2 YNNKEL (reference sequence). The CDR3 spans 14 residues.

The chain links TRBV6-2 or TRBV6-3 to TRBJ2-1, with 11 positions matching TRBD1. V lost 4 bases, J lost 9 bases, and 5 bases stayed unmatched. This CDR3 region has 14 residues. Germline V gene data show CDR1 as MNHEY and CDR2 as SVGEGT. This CDR3 reads CASSSGQGVGEQFF. As DNA, the CDR3 is TGTGCCAGCAGTTCGGGACAGGGGGTCGGTGAGCAGTTCTTC.

The chain is built from TRBV28 and TRBJ2-1; 7 positions agree with TRBD1. Germline loops: CDR1 MDHEN, CDR2 SYDVKM. This CDR3 has 14 residues. V shed 7 bases, J shed 5 bases, and the junction held 8 bases outside the gene matches. CDR3 sequence (DNA): TGTGCCAGCACTAGAGGGGGCGGAAACAATGAGCAGTTCTTC. Translation: CASTRGGGNNEQFF. The full variable domain, with the rest looked up from reference TRBV28 and TRBJ2-1, is DVKVTQSSRYLVKRTGEKVFLECVQDMDHENMFWYRQDPGLGLRLIYFSYDVKMKEKGDIPEGYSVSREKKERFSLILESASTNQTSMYLCASTRGGGNNEQFFGPGTRLTVL.

The rearrangement links TRBV24-1 to TRBJ1-1; D gene unclear. Trimming removed 5 bases from V and 8 bases from J, with 11 bases in between. The length of the CDR3 is 12 residues. Germline V gene sequence: CDR1 KGHDR, CDR2 SFDVKD. DNA of the CDR3: TGTGCCACCAGTGTTTTTTCGGAAGAAGCTTTCTTT. It specifies CATSVFSEEAFF.

The rearrangement uses TRBV28 and TRBJ1-5; D remains ambiguous. V was trimmed by 10 bases and J by 3 bases, leaving 19 bases between them. The germline V gene has CDR1 MDHEN and CDR2 SYDVKM. There are 15 residues in the CDR3. This chain's CDR3 is CATTEGRGNNQPQHF. The CDR3 DNA reads as TGTGCCACCACGGAAGGGAGAGGAAACAATCAGCCCCAGCATTTT.

The chain links TRBV28 to TRBJ2-6, with 7 bases aligning to TRBD2. The CDR3 loop spans 18 amino acids. The germline CDR1 and CDR2 sequences are MDHEN and SYDVKM. J lost 0 bases, V lost 4 bases, and 9 bases had no gene match. CDR3 coding DNA: TGTGCCAGCAGTTCCGCGACTAGCCTTGCCTCTGGGGCCAACGTCCTGACTTTC. Translating gives CASSSATSLASGANVLTF.